The clone carrying this TCR beta chain was observed a single time. The sample originates from a study of Ad26.COV2.S vaccination and SARS-CoV-2 variants. The germline gives CDR1 KGHSH, CDR2 LQKENI. V lost 6 bases and J lost 6, with 12 bases in between. This CDR3 has 12 amino acids. Regarding treatment: some 19 received Ad26.COV2.S at low or high dose, single or two shots; 5 received placebo; per-sample allocation not given. The samples were gathered on day 63 after the first injection of vaccine or placebo. Repertoires were generated with immunoSEQ multiplex PCR, while TCRdb's copy carries only in-frame clones and drops some. The top ten clones hold roughly 7.4% of a sample with roughly 410,000 clones, under 90% of them seen once.

The receptor's source is a person aged 18 to 59 who received the Ad26.COV2.S COVID-19 vaccine or a placebo. The V gene is TRBV18, the J gene TRBJ2-7; possible D gene TRBD2, 6 bases. The specimen comprised peripheral blood, sampled in a trial of Ad26.COV2.S vaccine versus placebo. Written as DNA, the CDR3 is TGTGCCAGCTCCTCGGGACTCCCCGAGCAGTACTTC. Its translation: CASSSGLPEQYF.